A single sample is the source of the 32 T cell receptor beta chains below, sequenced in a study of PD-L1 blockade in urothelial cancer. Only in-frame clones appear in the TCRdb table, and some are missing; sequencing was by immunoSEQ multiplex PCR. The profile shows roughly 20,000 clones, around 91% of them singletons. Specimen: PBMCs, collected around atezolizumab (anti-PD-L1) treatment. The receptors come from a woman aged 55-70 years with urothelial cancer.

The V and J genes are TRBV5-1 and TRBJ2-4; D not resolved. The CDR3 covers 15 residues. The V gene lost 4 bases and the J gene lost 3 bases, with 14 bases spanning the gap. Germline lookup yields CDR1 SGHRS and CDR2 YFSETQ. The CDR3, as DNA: TGCGCCAGCAGCCTCCCGTGGGCCGGCAAAAACATTCAGTACTTC. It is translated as CASSLPWAGKNIQYF.

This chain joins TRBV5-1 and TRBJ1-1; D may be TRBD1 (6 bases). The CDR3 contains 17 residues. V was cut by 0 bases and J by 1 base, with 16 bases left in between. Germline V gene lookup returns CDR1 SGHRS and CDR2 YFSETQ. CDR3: CASSLGYVDRENTEAFF. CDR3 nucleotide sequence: TGCGCCAGCAGCTTGGGTTATGTGGACAGAGAGAACACTGAAGCTTTCTTT.

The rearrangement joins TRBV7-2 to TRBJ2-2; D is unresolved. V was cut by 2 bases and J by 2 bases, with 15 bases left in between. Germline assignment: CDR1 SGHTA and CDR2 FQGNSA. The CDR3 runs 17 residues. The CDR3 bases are TGTGCCAGCAGCTTAAGTTACGCTAAATCCAACACCGGGGAGCTGTTTTTT. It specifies CASSLSYAKSNTGELFF. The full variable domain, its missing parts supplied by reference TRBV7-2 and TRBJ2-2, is GAGVSQSPSNKVTEKGKDVELRCDPISGHTALYWYRQSLGQGLEFLIYFQGNSAPDKSGLPSDRFSAERTGGSVSTLTIQRTQQEDSAVYLCASSLSYAKSNTGELFFGEGSRLTVL.

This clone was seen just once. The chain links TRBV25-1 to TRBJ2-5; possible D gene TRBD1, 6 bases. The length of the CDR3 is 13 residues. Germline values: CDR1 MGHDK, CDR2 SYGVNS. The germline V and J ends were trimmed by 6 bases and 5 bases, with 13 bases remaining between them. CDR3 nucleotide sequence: TGTGCCAGCAGGGCCGGGACACCGGAGACCCAGTACTTC. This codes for CASRAGTPETQYF.

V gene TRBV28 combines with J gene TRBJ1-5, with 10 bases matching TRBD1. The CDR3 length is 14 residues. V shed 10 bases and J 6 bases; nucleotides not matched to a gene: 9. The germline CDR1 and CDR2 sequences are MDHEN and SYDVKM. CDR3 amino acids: CAITTGGIIQPQHF. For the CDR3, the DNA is TGTGCCATTACGACAGGGGGCATTATTCAGCCCCAGCATTTT.

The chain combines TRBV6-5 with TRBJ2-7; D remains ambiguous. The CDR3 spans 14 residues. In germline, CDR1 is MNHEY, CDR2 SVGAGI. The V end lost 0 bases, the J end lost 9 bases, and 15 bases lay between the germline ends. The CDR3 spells CASSYSRDPPGQYF. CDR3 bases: TGTGCCAGCAGTTACTCGAGAGACCCCCCGGGGCAGTACTTC.

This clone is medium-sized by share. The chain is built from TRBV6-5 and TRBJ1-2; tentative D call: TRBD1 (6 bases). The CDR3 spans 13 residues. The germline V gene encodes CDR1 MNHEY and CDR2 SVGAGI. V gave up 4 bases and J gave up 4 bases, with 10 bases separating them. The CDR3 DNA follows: TGTGCCAGCAGTTCCCAGACAGGCTATGGCTACACCTTC. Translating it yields CASSSQTGYGYTF.

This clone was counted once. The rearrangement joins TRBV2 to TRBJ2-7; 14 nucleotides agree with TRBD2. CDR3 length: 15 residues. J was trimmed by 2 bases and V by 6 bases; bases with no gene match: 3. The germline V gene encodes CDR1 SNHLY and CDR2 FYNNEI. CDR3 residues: CASSLTSGRAYEQYF. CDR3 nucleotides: TGTGCCAGCAGCCTGACTAGCGGGAGGGCCTACGAGCAGTACTTC.

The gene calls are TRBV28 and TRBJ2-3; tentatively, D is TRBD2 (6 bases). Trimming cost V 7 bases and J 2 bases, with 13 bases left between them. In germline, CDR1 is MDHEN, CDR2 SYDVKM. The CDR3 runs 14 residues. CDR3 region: CASKGGRNTDTQYF. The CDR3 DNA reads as TGTGCCAGCAAAGGAGGGAGGAACACAGATACGCAGTATTTT.

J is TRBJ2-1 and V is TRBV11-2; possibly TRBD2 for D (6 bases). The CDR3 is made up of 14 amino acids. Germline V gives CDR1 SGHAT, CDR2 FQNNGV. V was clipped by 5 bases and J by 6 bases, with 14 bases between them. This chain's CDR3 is CASSLMDYINEQFF. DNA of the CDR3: TGTGCCAGCAGCCTTATGGACTACATCAATGAGCAGTTCTTC.

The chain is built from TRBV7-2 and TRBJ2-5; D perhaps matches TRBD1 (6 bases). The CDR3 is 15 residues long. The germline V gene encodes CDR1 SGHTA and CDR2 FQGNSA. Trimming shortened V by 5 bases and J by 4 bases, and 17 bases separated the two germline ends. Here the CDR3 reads CASSPETGSIETQYF. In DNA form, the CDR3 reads TGTGCCAGCAGCCCTGAGACAGGTTCGATAGAGACCCAGTACTTC.

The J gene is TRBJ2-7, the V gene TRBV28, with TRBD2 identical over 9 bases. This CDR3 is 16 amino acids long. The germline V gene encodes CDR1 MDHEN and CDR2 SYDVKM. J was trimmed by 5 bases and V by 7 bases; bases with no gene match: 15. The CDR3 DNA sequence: TGTGCCAGCATGCCCCGGGGCGGGAGGGCCTACGACGAGCAGTACTTC. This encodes CASMPRGGRAYDEQYF.

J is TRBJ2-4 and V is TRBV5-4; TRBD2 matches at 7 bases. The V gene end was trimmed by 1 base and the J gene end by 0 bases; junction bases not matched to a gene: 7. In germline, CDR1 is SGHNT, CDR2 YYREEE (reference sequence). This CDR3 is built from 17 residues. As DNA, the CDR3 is TGTGCCAGCAGCTTGCCCCCGAGCGGGACAGCCAAAAACATTCAGTACTTC. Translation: CASSLPPSGTAKNIQYF.

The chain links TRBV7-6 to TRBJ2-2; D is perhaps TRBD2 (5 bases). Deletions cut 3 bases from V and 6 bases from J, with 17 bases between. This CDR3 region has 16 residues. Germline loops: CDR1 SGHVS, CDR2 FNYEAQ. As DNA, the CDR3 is TGTGCCAGCAGCTTGGGCGGAGGTTCCGACTCCGGGGAGCTGTTTTTT. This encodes CASSLGGGSDSGELFF.

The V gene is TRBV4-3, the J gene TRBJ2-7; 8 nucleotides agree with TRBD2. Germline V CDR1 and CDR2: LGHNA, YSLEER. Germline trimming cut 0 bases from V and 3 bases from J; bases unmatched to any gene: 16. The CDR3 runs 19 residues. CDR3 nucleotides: TGCGCCAGCAGCCAAGATCCGGCTAGCGGGTACGCCACCTACTACGAGCAGTACTTC. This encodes CASSQDPASGYATYYEQYF.

CDR3 in DNA: TGTGCCAGCAGCCCCCCCGGGACTAGCGGATACAATGAGCAGTTCTTC. This encodes CASSPPGTSGYNEQFF. This sequence joins TRBV7-8 and TRBJ2-1; 11 bases align to TRBD2. The ends lost 5 bases at V and 4 bases at J; junction bases unmatched: 7. This CDR3 is built from 16 residues. CDR1 is SGHVS and CDR2 is FQNEAQ in the germline V gene.

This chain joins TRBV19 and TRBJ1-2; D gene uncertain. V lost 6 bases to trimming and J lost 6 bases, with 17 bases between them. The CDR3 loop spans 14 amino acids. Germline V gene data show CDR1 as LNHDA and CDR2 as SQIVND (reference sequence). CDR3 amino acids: CASRPSSTIHGYTF. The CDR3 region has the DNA TGTGCCAGTAGGCCCTCGTCCACAATCCATGGCTACACCTTC. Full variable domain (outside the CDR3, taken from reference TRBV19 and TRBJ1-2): DGGITQSPKYLFRKEGQNVTLSCEQNLNHDAMYWYRQDPGQGLRLIYYSQIVNDFQKGDIAEGYSVSREKKESFPLTVTSAQKNPTAFYLCASRPSSTIHGYTFGSGTRLTVV.

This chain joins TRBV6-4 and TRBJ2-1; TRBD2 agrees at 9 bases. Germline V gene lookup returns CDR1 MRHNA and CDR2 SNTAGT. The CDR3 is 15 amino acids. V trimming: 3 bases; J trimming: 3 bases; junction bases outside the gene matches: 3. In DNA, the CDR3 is TGTGCCAGCAGTGAAGTACTAGCGGGCTACAATGAGCAGTTCTTC. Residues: CASSEVLAGYNEQFF.

CDR3 DNA: TGTGCCAGCAGTACCTCGACGGGTCGCAATGAAAAACTGTTTTTT. Translating gives CASSTSTGRNEKLFF. The chain links TRBV7-9 to TRBJ1-4; D gene uncertain. CDR3 length equals 15 residues. Trimming removed 6 bases at V and 5 bases at J, with 16 bases between. The germline V gene encodes CDR1 SEHNR and CDR2 FQNEAQ (reference sequence).

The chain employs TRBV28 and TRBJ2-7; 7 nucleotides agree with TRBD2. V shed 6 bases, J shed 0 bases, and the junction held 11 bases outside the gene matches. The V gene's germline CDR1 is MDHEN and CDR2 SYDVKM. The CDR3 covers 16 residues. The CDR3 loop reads CASRGGFASLSYEQYF. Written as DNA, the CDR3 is TGTGCCAGCAGGGGGGGGTTCGCCTCACTCTCCTACGAGCAGTACTTC.

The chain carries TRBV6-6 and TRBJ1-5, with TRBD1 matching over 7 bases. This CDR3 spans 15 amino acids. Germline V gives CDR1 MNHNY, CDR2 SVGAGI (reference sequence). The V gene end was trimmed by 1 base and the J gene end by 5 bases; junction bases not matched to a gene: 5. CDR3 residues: CASSYLDRVDQPQHF. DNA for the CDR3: TGTGCCAGCAGTTACTTAGACAGGGTGGATCAGCCCCAGCATTTT.

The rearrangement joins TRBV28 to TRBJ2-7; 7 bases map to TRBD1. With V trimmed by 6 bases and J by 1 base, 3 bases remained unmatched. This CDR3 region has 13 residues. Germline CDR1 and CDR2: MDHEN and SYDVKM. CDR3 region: CASRTRGSYEQYF. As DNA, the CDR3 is TGTGCCAGCAGAACCAGGGGGTCCTACGAGCAGTACTTC. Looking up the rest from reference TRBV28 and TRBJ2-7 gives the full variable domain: DVKVTQSSRYLVKRTGEKVFLECVQDMDHENMFWYRQDPGLGLRLIYFSYDVKMKEKGDIPEGYSVSREKKERFSLILESASTNQTSMYLCASRTRGSYEQYFGPGTRLTVT.

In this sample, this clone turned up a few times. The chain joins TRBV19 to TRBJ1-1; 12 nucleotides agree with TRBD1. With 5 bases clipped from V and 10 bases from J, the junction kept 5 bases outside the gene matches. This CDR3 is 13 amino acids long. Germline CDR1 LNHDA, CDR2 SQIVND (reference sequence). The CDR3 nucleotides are TGTGCCAGTAGTCGAGGGACAGGGGGCAGAGCTTTCTTT. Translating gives CASSRGTGGRAFF.

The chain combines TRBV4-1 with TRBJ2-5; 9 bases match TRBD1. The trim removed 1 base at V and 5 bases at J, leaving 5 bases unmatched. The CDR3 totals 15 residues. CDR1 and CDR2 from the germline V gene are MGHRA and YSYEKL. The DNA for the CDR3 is TGCGCCAGCAGCCAAGGTGGGACAGGGAGGGAGACCCAGTACTTC. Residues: CASSQGGTGRETQYF.

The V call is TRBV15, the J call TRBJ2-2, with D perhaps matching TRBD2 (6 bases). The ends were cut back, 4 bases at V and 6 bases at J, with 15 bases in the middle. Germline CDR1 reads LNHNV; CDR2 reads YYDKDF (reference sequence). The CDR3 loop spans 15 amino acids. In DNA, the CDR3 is TGTGCCACCAGCATCGGGGTAGCGGTCGCCGGGGAGCTGTTTTTT. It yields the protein CATSIGVAVAGELFF.

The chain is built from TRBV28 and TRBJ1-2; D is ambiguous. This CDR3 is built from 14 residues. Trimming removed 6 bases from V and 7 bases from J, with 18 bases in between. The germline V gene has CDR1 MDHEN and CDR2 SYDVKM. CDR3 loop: CASSFTVVVFGYTF. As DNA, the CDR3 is TGTGCCAGCAGCTTCACGGTGGTGGTTTTTGGCTACACCTTC.

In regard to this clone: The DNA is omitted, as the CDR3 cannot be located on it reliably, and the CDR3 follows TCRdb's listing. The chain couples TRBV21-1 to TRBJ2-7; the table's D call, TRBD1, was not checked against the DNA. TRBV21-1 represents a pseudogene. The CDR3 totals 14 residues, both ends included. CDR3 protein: CASSKGYRCYEQYF.

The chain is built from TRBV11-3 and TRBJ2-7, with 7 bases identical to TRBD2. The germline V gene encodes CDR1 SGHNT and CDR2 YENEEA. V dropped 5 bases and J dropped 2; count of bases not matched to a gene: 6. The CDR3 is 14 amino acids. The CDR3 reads CASSPPGGTYEQYF. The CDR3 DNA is TGTGCCAGCAGCCCCCCCGGGGGGACCTACGAGCAGTACTTC. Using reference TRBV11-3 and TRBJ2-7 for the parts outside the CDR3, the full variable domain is EAGVVQSPRYKIIEKKQPVAFWCNPISGHNTLYWYLQNLGQGPELLIRYENEEAVDDSQLPKDRFSAERLKGVDSTLKIQPAELGDSAVYLCASSPPGGTYEQYFGPGTRLTVT.

CDR3 sequence: CASSLLGTNDQPQHF. CDR3 coding DNA: TGTGCCAGTAGTCTCCTCGGGACAAACGACCAGCCCCAGCATTTT. This chain uses TRBV19 with TRBJ1-5, with a possible D match to TRBD1 (6 bases). Germline V gene data show CDR1 as LNHDA and CDR2 as SQIVND (reference sequence). V lost 5 bases, J lost 7 bases, and 18 bases lay in between. The CDR3 spans 15 residues.

The CDR3: CASSFSTGESWNEQFF. The DNA of the CDR3 is TGTGCCAGCAGTTTCTCCACAGGGGAAAGTTGGAATGAGCAGTTCTTC. V gene TRBV6-5 combines with J gene TRBJ2-1, with 7 bases lining up with TRBD1. The V and J ends lost 4 bases and 7 bases, in that order; junction bases with no gene match: 13. The V gene's germline CDR1 is MNHEY and CDR2 SVGAGI. This CDR3 has 16 amino acids.

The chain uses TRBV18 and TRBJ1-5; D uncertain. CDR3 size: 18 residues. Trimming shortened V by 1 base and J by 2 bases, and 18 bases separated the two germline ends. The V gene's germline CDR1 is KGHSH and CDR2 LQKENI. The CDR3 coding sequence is TGTGCCAGCTCACCACAGCGGACCCCCGGGGATGGCAATCAGCCCCAGCATTTT. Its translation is CASSPQRTPGDGNQPQHF.

The CDR3 region has the DNA TGTGCCAGCAGTTTATCCCTCGCCGGGACAGGCCCCTTTTTTAACTATGGCTACACCTTC. As protein: CASSLSLAGTGPFFNYGYTF. The rearrangement uses TRBV28 and TRBJ1-2; 8 nucleotides match TRBD1. CDR3 length equals 20 residues. Germline values: CDR1 MDHEN, CDR2 SYDVKM. Losses at the gene ends were 1 base for V and 1 base for J; bases not matched to a gene: 17.